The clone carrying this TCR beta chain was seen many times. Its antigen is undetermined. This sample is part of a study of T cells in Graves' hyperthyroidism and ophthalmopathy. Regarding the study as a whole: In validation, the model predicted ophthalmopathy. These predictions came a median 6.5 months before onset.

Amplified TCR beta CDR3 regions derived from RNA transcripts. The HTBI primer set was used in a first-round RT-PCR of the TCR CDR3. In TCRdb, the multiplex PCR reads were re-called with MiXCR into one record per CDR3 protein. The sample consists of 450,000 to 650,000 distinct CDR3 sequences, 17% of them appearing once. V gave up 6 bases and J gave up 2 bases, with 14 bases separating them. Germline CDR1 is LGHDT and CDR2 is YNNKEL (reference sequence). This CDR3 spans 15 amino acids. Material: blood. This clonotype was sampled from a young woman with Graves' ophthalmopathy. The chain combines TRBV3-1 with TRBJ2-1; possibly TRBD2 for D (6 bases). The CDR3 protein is CASRGLATTYNEQFF. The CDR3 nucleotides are TGTGCCAGCAGGGGACTGGCCACTACCTACAATGAGCAGTTCTTC.